The 26 T cell receptor beta chains reported below all come from one sample, sequenced in a study of blood T cells in healthy people across ages. A J-beta primer mix and a sample-barcoded 5' primer were used in a second PCR of about 7 to 12 cycles. From the 5' RACE reads, TCRdb called clonotypes with MiXCR, one entry per CDR3 protein. The sample has some 640,000 distinct CDR3 sequences, approximately 30% seen once. Material: blood. The receptors shown here come from an elderly woman in good health.

The chain recombines TRBV30 with TRBJ2-7; either TRBD1 or TRBD2 may fit D (6 bases each). The CDR3 totals 13 residues. Germline CDR1 and CDR2: GTSNPN and SVGIG (reference sequence). Trimming left V 2 bases short and J 5 bases short, with 13 bases between. CDR3 bases: TGTGCCTGGAGTTTTAGGGGGGACAACGAGCAGTACTTC. The encoded protein is CAWSFRGDNEQYF.

This clonotype was detected ten times or more. V usage is TRBV7-2 and J usage is TRBJ2-7; 10 nucleotides align to TRBD2. The trim removed 1 base at V and 0 bases at J, leaving 15 bases unmatched. The CDR3 consists of 20 residues. Germline V gene data show CDR1 as SGHTA and CDR2 as FQGNSA. DNA of the CDR3: TGTGCCAGCAGCTTAGGCCTTTGGGCTAGCGGGGGCCTCAGCTCCTACGAGCAGTACTTC. Protein: CASSLGLWASGGLSSYEQYF. Variable domain in full (rest from reference TRBV7-2 and TRBJ2-7): GAGVSQSPSNKVTEKGKDVELRCDPISGHTALYWYRQSLGQGLEFLIYFQGNSAPDKSGLPSDRFSAERTGGSVSTLTIQRTQQEDSAVYLCASSLGLWASGGLSSYEQYFGPGTRLTVT.

The table lists this clonotype with many counts. The chain has TRBV7-3 and TRBJ2-5; 11 nucleotides align to TRBD1. The germline gives CDR1 SGHTA, CDR2 FQGTGA. Trimming cost V 5 bases and J 7 bases; bases outside gene matches: 6. This CDR3 is 14 amino acids long. CDR3 DNA: TGTGCCAGCAGCCCCGGACAGGGGGCTGCGACCCAGTACTTC. It is translated as CASSPGQGAATQYF.

This clonotype was detected ten times or more. The chain carries TRBV19 and TRBJ1-1; maybe TRBD1 (5 bases). Germline V lookup: CDR1 LNHDA, CDR2 SQIVND (reference sequence). The ends were cut back, 3 bases at V and 0 bases at J, with 14 bases in the middle. The CDR3 length is 16 residues. The CDR3 DNA follows: TGTGCCAGTAGTATGATGACGGGGGGATTGAACACTGAAGCTTTCTTT. It yields the protein CASSMMTGGLNTEAFF.

This chain links TRBV19 with TRBJ2-2; D ambiguous. The CDR3 runs 17 residues. The germline gives CDR1 LNHDA, CDR2 SQIVND (reference sequence). Trimming shortened V by 3 bases and J by 7 bases, and 21 bases separated the two germline ends. The CDR3 sequence: CASSIYGTRNTLGELFF. CDR3 in DNA: TGTGCCAGTAGTATTTATGGAACCCGTAACACCCTCGGGGAGCTGTTTTTT.

Many counts were recorded for this clonotype. The chain employs TRBV5-1 and TRBJ1-2; D call uncertain. CDR3 length: 13 amino acids. V was cut by 0 bases and J by 2 bases, with 5 bases left in between. Germline V lookup: CDR1 SGHRS, CDR2 YFSETQ. In DNA, the CDR3 is TGCGCCAGCAGCTTGGAACAGAACTATGGCTACACCTTC. It yields the protein CASSLEQNYGYTF. The full variable domain, its missing parts supplied by reference TRBV5-1 and TRBJ1-2, is KAGVTQTPRYLIKTRGQQVTLSCSPISGHRSVSWYQQTPGQGLQFLFEYFSETQRNKGNFPGRFSGRQFSNSRSEMNVSTLELGDSALYLCASSLEQNYGYTFGSGTRLTVV.

There are a few counts of this clonotype. V usage is TRBV18 and J usage is TRBJ2-5; no firm D call. V was trimmed by 0 bases and J by 4 bases, leaving 9 bases between them. This CDR3 has 14 residues. Germline V gene data show CDR1 as KGHSH and CDR2 as LQKENI. The CDR3 DNA follows: TGTGCCAGCTCACCACCGGTTCAGAGAGAGACCCAGTACTTC. Translated, it gives CASSPPVQRETQYF.

A note on this clonotype: This may stem from a read error, because a much larger clone lies one nucleotide away. The genes are TRBV10-3 and TRBJ2-7; D is undetermined. In germline, CDR1 is ENHRY, CDR2 SYGVKD. The V gene lost 6 bases and the J gene lost 7 bases, with 13 bases spanning the gap. The CDR3 has 12 residues. The CDR3 reads CAISPGRYEQYF. DNA for the CDR3: TGTGCCATCAGCCCGGGCCGTTATGAGCAGTACTTC.

The chain combines TRBV5-6 with TRBJ1-2; D not resolved. Trimming shortened V by 0 bases and J by 6 bases, and 9 bases separated the two germline ends. CDR1 is SGHDT, CDR2 YYEEEE, per germline. The CDR3 spans 13 residues. The CDR3 bases are TGTGCCAGCAGCTTGGCCGGGATCGATGGCTACACCTTC. Translated: CASSLAGIDGYTF. The whole variable domain, remainder taken from reference TRBV5-6 and TRBJ1-2, is DAGVTQSPTHLIKTRGQQVTLRCSPKSGHDTVSWYQQALGQGPQFIFQYYEEEERQRGNFPDRFSGHQFPNYSSELNVNALLLGDSALYLCASSLAGIDGYTFGSGTRLTVV.

J is TRBJ2-4 and V is TRBV19; D may correspond to TRBD1 or TRBD2 (7 bases each). Germline assignment: CDR1 LNHDA and CDR2 SQIVND (reference sequence). The CDR3 runs 17 residues. Trimming removed 5 bases from V and 0 bases from J, with 17 bases in between. The CDR3 nucleotides read TGTGCCAGTAGTCCTTCCAGGGGGGGAGGAGCCAAAAACATTCAGTACTTC. Protein: CASSPSRGGGAKNIQYF.

CDR3 loop: CASRWVQETQYF. DNA for the CDR3: TGTGCCAGCCGTTGGGTTCAAGAGACCCAGTACTTC. The rearrangement uses TRBV12-3 or TRBV12-4 and TRBJ2-5; D is unresolved. The V end was cut by 8 bases, the J end by 2 bases, with 9 bases between. The CDR3 spans 12 residues.

The chain is built from TRBV24-1 and TRBJ2-3; 7 positions agree with TRBD1. Trimming removed 4 bases from V and 2 bases from J; junction bases left unmatched: 2. The CDR3 runs to 14 residues. Germline V gene lookup returns CDR1 KGHDR and CDR2 SFDVKD. The DNA for the CDR3 is TGTGCCACCAGTGAGGACAGGTACACAGATACGCAGTATTTT. Its translation is CATSEDRYTDTQYF.

J is TRBJ2-1 and V is TRBV7-6, with 8 bases aligning to TRBD2. This CDR3 has 17 residues. The J segment lost 2 bases and the V segment lost 5 bases, leaving 11 bases of the junction unmatched. Germline V gives CDR1 SGHVS, CDR2 FNYEAQ. For the CDR3, the DNA is TGTGCCAGCAGCGACGAGCTGAGCGGGAGTACCTACAATGAGCAGTTCTTC. Translated, it gives CASSDELSGSTYNEQFF. The variable domain in full, with the rest retrieved from reference TRBV7-6 and TRBJ2-1, is GAGVSQSPRYKVTKRGQDVALRCDPISGHVSLYWYRQALGQGPEFLTYFNYEAQQDKSGLPNDRFSAERPEGSISTLTIQRTEQRDSAMYRCASSDELSGSTYNEQFFGPGTRLTVL.

CDR3 loop: CASSYSTGGAGNQPQHF. CDR3 nucleotide sequence: TGTGCCAGCAGTTACTCGACAGGGGGCGCGGGCAATCAGCCCCAGCATTTT. This rearrangement joins TRBV6-2 or TRBV6-3 to TRBJ1-5; 10 bases line up with TRBD1. Germline V lookup: CDR1 MNHEY, CDR2 SVGEGT. The CDR3 extends over 17 amino acids. Unmatched junction bases numbered 4, after V lost 0 bases and J lost 2 bases.

Only a few counts were recorded for this clonotype. A much larger clone differs from this one at a single base, so this may be a read error. The gene calls are TRBV25-1 and TRBJ2-7; 9 bases are shared with TRBD1. The V segment lost 3 bases and the J segment 7 bases; nucleotides outside the gene matches: 10. The CDR3 consists of 15 residues. The germline CDR1 and CDR2 sequences are MGHDK and SYGVNS. CDR3: CASSEMGQGGNEQYF. The CDR3 DNA follows: TGTGCCAGCAGTGAGATGGGACAGGGAGGGAATGAGCAGTACTTC.

This clonotype was seen more than once but under ten times. This may stem from a read error, because a much larger clone lies one nucleotide away. The chain uses TRBV7-2 and TRBJ2-1, with a tentative D call TRBD2 (5 bases). The DNA end is more similar to TRBJ2-7, so the J call may be wrong. In germline, CDR1 is SGHTA, CDR2 FQGNSA. The CDR3 totals 16 residues. DNA for the CDR3: TGTGCCAGCAGCTTGGGTCGGCGGAGGAATTACAATGAGCAGTACTTC. It codes for CASSLGRRRNYNEQYF.

This clonotype has a single count. A much larger clone lies a single base off, so this may be a read error. The chain couples TRBV6-1 to TRBJ1-2; D call uncertain. Germline lookup yields CDR1 MNHNS and CDR2 SASEGT. CDR3 size: 11 residues. CDR3 nucleotides: TGTGCCAGCAGAAGGGATGGTGGCCACACCTTC. It is translated as CASRRDGGHTF.

This rearrangement joins TRBV7-7 to TRBJ2-1, with 7 positions matching TRBD2. CDR1 and CDR2 (germline): SSHAT, FNYEAQ (reference sequence). The CDR3 sequence is 15 residues long. The DNA of the CDR3 is TGTGCTAGCGGCTTAACCAGCGGGGTACCCGGTGAGCAGTTCTTC. This gives the protein CASGLTSGVPGEQFF.

This clonotype turned up a few times. This chain uses TRBV5-1 with TRBJ1-1, with D maybe TRBD1 (6 bases). The germline V gene has CDR1 SGHRS and CDR2 YFSETQ. Trimming pared 5 bases from V and 6 bases from J, leaving 11 bases between. The CDR3 consists of 12 residues. DNA of the CDR3: TGCGCCAGCAGGCCTACAGGGTCTGAAGCTTTCTTT. This translates into CASRPTGSEAFF.

This chain joins TRBV5-1 and TRBJ2-2; D gene uncertain. The CDR3 spans 14 residues. Germline loops: CDR1 SGHRS, CDR2 YFSETQ. The ends were cut back, 0 bases at V and 2 bases at J, with 5 bases in the middle. CDR3 nucleotide sequence: TGCGCCAGCAGCTTGGATATCAACACCGGGGAGCTGTTTTTT. This encodes CASSLDINTGELFF.

J is TRBJ1-4 and V is TRBV30, with 9 positions matching TRBD1. CDR1 GTSNPN and CDR2 SVGIG come from the germline V gene (reference sequence). The CDR3 is 15 residues long. V lost 1 base, J lost 11 bases, and 11 bases stayed unmatched. CDR3 region: CAWSAGTGSTWKLFF. In DNA, the CDR3 is TGTGCCTGGAGTGCTGGGACAGGGTCGACTTGGAAACTGTTTTTT.

As to this clonotype: Compared with germline, one end of the junction differs, possibly owing to a read error. V gene TRBV12-3 or TRBV12-4 combines with J gene TRBJ2-3, with 11 nucleotides matching TRBD1. CDR3 length: 14 amino acids. The CDR3 here is CASSGTGGIDAQYF. In DNA, the CDR3 is TGTGCCAGCAGTGGGACAGGGGGGATAGATGCGCAGTATTTT.

This clonotype was picked up many times. The CDR3 DNA reads TGTGCCAGCAGTGCCTCCCCCCCCTACGAGCAGTACTTC. It yields the protein CASSASPPYEQYF. The chain recombines TRBV28 with TRBJ2-7; D remains unclear. V shed 5 bases and J shed 2 bases, with 10 bases lying between them. CDR1 is MDHEN, CDR2 SYDVKM, per germline. The CDR3 covers 13 residues.

This chain joins TRBV27 and TRBJ1-1; D remains unclear. The V and J ends lost 6 bases and 5 bases respectively, with 13 bases between them. This CDR3 comprises 13 residues. Germline V gene lookup returns CDR1 MNHEY and CDR2 SMNVEV (reference sequence). The CDR3 region has the DNA TGTGCCAGCAGCCCTAGCCCCCGGACTGAAGCTTTCTTT. This codes for CASSPSPRTEAFF.

The CDR3 loop is CASSPQIQGRQHEQYF. In nucleotides, the CDR3 is TGTGCCAGCAGTCCCCAAATACAGGGGAGGCAACATGAGCAGTACTTC. The V call is TRBV27, the J call TRBJ2-5; possible D gene TRBD1, 7 bases. The germline V gene encodes CDR1 MNHEY and CDR2 SMNVEV (reference sequence). Trimming pared 5 bases from V and 11 bases from J, leaving 27 bases between. The CDR3 is made up of 16 amino acids.

This clonotype was counted only a few times. A much larger clone differs by one base, so this may be a read error. The CDR3 DNA sequence: TGTGCCAGCAGGTACGGGGAGATAACCTACGAGCAGTACTTC. It is translated as CASRYGEITYEQYF. V gene TRBV6-2 or TRBV6-3 combines with J gene TRBJ2-7; D perhaps matches TRBD2 (5 bases). Germline lookup yields CDR1 MNHEY and CDR2 SVGEGT. CDR3 length: 14 residues. Trimming left V 6 bases short and J 2 bases short, with 14 bases between.